What follows are 6 T cell receptor beta chains derived from one specimen sequenced in a study of PD-1 blockade in classical Hodgkin lymphoma. Relapses following autologous stem cell transplantation were seen in all patients, with brentuximab vedotin exposure varying. The table came from immunoSEQ multiplex PCR; TCRdb's copy has only in-frame clones and leaves some out. The sample includes roughly 15,000 clones, 83% of them seen just once. The sample was peripheral blood mononuclear cells (PBMCs), taken at baseline. These receptors were collected from a human donor with classical Hodgkin lymphoma.

CDR3 bases: TGTGCCAGCAGTTACGACCAAAGCACCGGGGAGCTGTTTTTT. It codes for CASSYDQSTGELFF. The chain recombines TRBV6-4 with TRBJ2-2; D unresolved. The V and J ends lost 5 bases and 4 bases respectively, with 11 bases between them. CDR3 size: 14 residues. Germline CDR1 MRHNA, CDR2 SNTAGT.

V gene TRBV12-5 combines with J gene TRBJ1-5; D remains ambiguous. V was clipped by 2 bases and J by 0 bases, with 11 bases between them. The length of the CDR3 is 16 residues. Germline values: CDR1 LGHNT, CDR2 FRNRAP. The CDR3 sequence: CASGLSTKDSNQPQHF. DNA for the CDR3: TGTGCTAGTGGTTTGTCTACAAAGGATAGCAATCAGCCCCAGCATTTT.

This sequence joins TRBV18 and TRBJ1-1; D gene uncertain. Trimming removed 0 bases at V and 1 base at J, with 9 bases between. Germline assignment: CDR1 KGHSH and CDR2 LQKENI. CDR3 size: 15 residues. The DNA of the CDR3 is TGTGCCAGCTCACCACCCACCCCTCGGAACACTGAAGCTTTCTTT. Protein sequence: CASSPPTPRNTEAFF.

This clone was detected once. The gene calls are TRBV9 and TRBJ1-5; D is unresolved. CDR3 size: 15 residues. Trimming removed 5 bases at V and 3 bases at J, with 15 bases between. Looked up from germline, CDR1 is SGDLS and CDR2 is YYNGEE. The CDR3 sequence: CASSSQPTPNQPQHF. CDR3 nucleotides: TGTGCCAGCAGTAGTCAACCTACTCCCAATCAGCCCCAGCATTTT.

The chain links TRBV4-1 to TRBJ2-7, with D uncertain. From germline, CDR1 is MGHRA and CDR2 YSYEKL. V gave up 0 bases and J gave up 5 bases, with 11 bases separating them. The length of the CDR3 is 14 residues. CDR3 in DNA: TGCGCCAGCAGCCAAGATCGAGGTAGTGACGAGCAGTACTTC. It is translated as CASSQDRGSDEQYF.

The J gene is TRBJ2-7, the V gene TRBV13; no clear D gene. The CDR3 spans 12 residues. Trimming pared 2 bases from V and 1 base from J, leaving 3 bases between. Germline-derived CDR1 and CDR2 are PRHDT and FYEKMQ (reference sequence). CDR3 in DNA: TGTGCCAGCAGCTTACGTTCCTACGAGCAGTACTTC. It codes for CASSLRSYEQYF.